This TCR beta chain was identified during a study of low-dose radiotherapy and immunotherapy resistance in tumors. Study-wide background: Every 2 weeks, cohort 1 got 0.5 Gy, reaching 6.5 Gy to the planning target volume. While receiving nivolumab 240 mg every two weeks, patients also received ipilimumab 1 mg/kg every six weeks, both intravenously.

Low-dose radiotherapy, low-dose cyclophosphamide, aspirin, ipilimumab and nivolumab were all given to the donors. Patients qualified if they had advanced solid tumors that lacked tumor-infiltrating lymphocytes. This clonotype appeared a few times. The CDR3 spans 12 residues. Between the trimmed V and J ends, which lost 2 bases and 4 bases, there was a span of 3 bases. With TRAV- and TRBV-specific primers, first-strand cDNA was made, covering the alpha and beta chains. Over roughly 19 PCR cycles, TCRs were amplified from a constant-region primer and V-primer adapter. TCRdb independently ran MiXCR on the reads; one entry per CDR3 protein. The table records more than 10,000 distinct CDR3 sequences, approximately 61% of them present only once.

This sequence was found in a human donor with advanced metastatic prostate, ovarian, gallbladder or colorectal cancer (not recorded which). This table probably holds off-target reads from a library built for another chain. The chain is built from TRBV12-3 or TRBV12-4 and TRBJ1-5; D not certain. The CDR3 is CASSLLNQPQHF. Here the CDR3 DNA reads TGTGCCAGCAGTTTATTGAATCAGCCCCAGCATTTT.